This T cell receptor beta chain derives from a study of cytomegalovirus exposure and HLA in healthy donors. This CDR3 has 15 amino acids. The V segment lost 5 bases and the J segment 3 bases; nucleotides outside the gene matches: 6. Germline V CDR1 and CDR2: MNHEY, SMNVEV (reference sequence). Both 60 Vbeta primers and 13 Jbeta primers went into the PCR. Sequencing used immunoSEQ multiplex PCR; TCRdb keeps in-frame clones, though not all of them. The data contain about 220,000 clones, 76% of them singletons. The sequence came from a man between 18 and 29 years old in good health and CMV-seronegative. Sample: PBMCs. The chain uses TRBV27 and TRBJ2-7; 11 nucleotides agree with TRBD2. As DNA, the CDR3 is TGTGCCAGCAGTCCCACTAGCGGGAGCTTCTACGAGCAGTACTTC. Translation gives CASSPTSGSFYEQYF.